Below, 7 T cell receptor beta chains from the same sample are listed, as sequenced in a study of siplizumab effects on memory and regulatory T cells. Sequencing used immunoSEQ multiplex PCR; TCRdb keeps in-frame clones, though not all of them. The sample lists about 100,000 clones, about 91% seen once, with 0.14% to 0.15% in the top ten. The sequencing sample was made of CD4+ T cells sorted from blood. The origin of the receptors is a human donor in good health.

The J gene is TRBJ1-4, the V gene TRBV28; 8 nucleotides align to TRBD1. Germline V gives CDR1 MDHEN, CDR2 SYDVKM. V dropped 5 bases and J dropped 8; count of bases not matched to a gene: 7. CDR3 length equals 14 residues. CDR3 nucleotides: TGTGCCAGCAGTCCTTGGACAGGGATCGAAAAACTGTTTTTT. It translates to CASSPWTGIEKLFF.

This clone was detected once. The chain links TRBV11-3 to TRBJ2-3; D unresolved. The CDR3 is 14 amino acids. Trimming cost V 5 bases and J 4 bases, with 13 bases left between them. Germline V CDR1 and CDR2: SGHNT, YENEEA. CDR3 in amino acids: CASSISRVSDTQYF. CDR3 nucleotides: TGTGCCAGCAGCATCAGTCGGGTGTCAGATACGCAGTATTTT.

CDR3 sequence (DNA): TGTGCCAGCAGCCTCTCTGCTCCCGGGACTAGCGGACTTAATGAGCAGTTCTTC. This sequence encodes CASSLSAPGTSGLNEQFF. The rearrangement joins TRBV9 to TRBJ2-1; 11 bases match TRBD2. The length of the CDR3 is 18 residues. V was clipped by 4 bases and J by 7 bases; unmatched bases: 16. Germline lookup yields CDR1 SGDLS and CDR2 YYNGEE.

The rearrangement links TRBV6-5 to TRBJ2-5; 8 nucleotides match TRBD2. The CDR3 is made up of 13 amino acids. Germline V gene data show CDR1 as MNHEY and CDR2 as SVGAGI. The V gene end was trimmed by 5 bases and the J gene end by 7 bases; junction bases not matched to a gene: 6. The CDR3 loop reads CASSPGGWSTQYF. CDR3 nucleotides: TGTGCCAGCAGTCCGGGGGGGTGGTCGACCCAGTACTTC.

This rearrangement joins TRBV7-3 to TRBJ2-5, with TRBD2 matching 10 bases. Germline trimming cut 5 bases from V and 3 bases from J; bases unmatched to any gene: 3. This CDR3 is 14 amino acids long. Germline V gene data show CDR1 as SGHTA and CDR2 as FQGTGA. This chain's CDR3 is CASSLSGGEETQYF. The CDR3 DNA reads as TGTGCCAGCAGCCTAAGCGGGGGGGAAGAGACCCAGTACTTC.

The chain uses TRBV28 and TRBJ1-2; 7 bases agree with TRBD1. This CDR3 contains 14 residues. V lost 5 bases and J lost 4; bases outside the gene matches: 7. CDR1 and CDR2 (germline): MDHEN, SYDVKM. The CDR3 bases are TGTGCCAGCAGTCCCAGGGGGTCGGTCTATGGCTACACCTTC. Translated, it gives CASSPRGSVYGYTF.

J is TRBJ1-5 and V is TRBV6-1; the D gene is possibly TRBD1 (6 bases). The CDR3 is 14 amino acids. Trimming took off 5 bases at V and 8 bases at J, with 16 bases between the two ends. Germline CDR1 MNHNS, CDR2 SASEGT. The CDR3 bases are TGTGCCAGCAGTCCGGGACACTCATCCGAGCCCCAGCATTTT. It translates to CASSPGHSSEPQHF.